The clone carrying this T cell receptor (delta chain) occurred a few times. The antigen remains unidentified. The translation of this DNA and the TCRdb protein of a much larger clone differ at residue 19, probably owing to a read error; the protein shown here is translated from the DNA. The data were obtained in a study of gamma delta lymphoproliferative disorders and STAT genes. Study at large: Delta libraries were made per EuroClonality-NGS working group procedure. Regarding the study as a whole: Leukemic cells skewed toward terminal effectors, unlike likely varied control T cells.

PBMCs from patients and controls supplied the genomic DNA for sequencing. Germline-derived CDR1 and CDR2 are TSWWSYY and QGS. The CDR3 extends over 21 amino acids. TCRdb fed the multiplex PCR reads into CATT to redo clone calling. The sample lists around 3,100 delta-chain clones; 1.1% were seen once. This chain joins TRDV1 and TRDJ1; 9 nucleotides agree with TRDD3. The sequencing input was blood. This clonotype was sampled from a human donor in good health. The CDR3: CALGERAFSFYWGTYTDKPIF. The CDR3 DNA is TGTGCTCTTGGGGAACGGGCCTTCTCCTTTTACTGGGGGACCTACACCGATAAACCCATCTTT.